This T cell receptor beta chain derives from a study of shared clonotypes between healthy human individuals. Overall study context: Each donor had three CD4 naive, three CD4 memory, two CD8 naive and one CD8 memory plate.

Whole-study findings and limits: Sampling involved blood alone; tissue repertoires likely differ. Generation of non-shared clonotypes was less probable than generation of clonotypes shared by all four donors. Memory subsets generally showed smaller estimated richness than naive subsets did.

Trimming took off 7 bases at V and 3 bases at J, with 6 bases between the two ends. Germline CDR1 and CDR2: LNHDA and SQIVND (reference sequence). This CDR3 contains 12 residues. About this clone itself: As yet, its antigen is unknown.

Clones were read by immunoSEQ multiplex PCR, and TCRdb kept only the in-frame ones, dropping some. The table records over 1.4 million clones, about 96% of them present only once. The origin of this receptor is a man under 40 in good health. This sequence joins TRBV19 and TRBJ1-4; unclear D gene. The sample was naive CD4+ T cells sorted from blood. Subset in this sample: CD45RA+ positively selected. The CDR3 loop reads CASTQSNEKLFF. In nucleotides, the CDR3 is TGTGCCAGTACACAGTCTAATGAAAAACTGTTTTTT. Filled out from reference TRBV19 and TRBJ1-4, the complete variable domain reads DGGITQSPKYLFRKEGQNVTLSCEQNLNHDAMYWYRQDPGQGLRLIYYSQIVNDFQKGDIAEGYSVSREKKESFPLTVTSAQKNPTAFYLCASTQSNEKLFFGSGTQLSVL.